The 3 T cell receptor beta chains below all came from one sample that was sequenced in a study of T cell repertoires in cytomegalovirus infection. MiXCR was run by TCRdb on the reads, yielding one entry per CDR3 protein. Of fewer than 300,000 distinct CDR3 sequences in the sample, under 30% are singletons; the top ten hold approximately 15%. The sequenced sample was PBMCs. These receptor sequences come from a human donor in good health (CMV status not recorded). Some clones in this sample may be carry-over from other donors' samples.

This clonotype was observed many times. DNA for the CDR3: TGTGCCAGCAGCTTAATCGGAAAAGCTTTCTTT. Translation gives CASSLIGKAFF. The chain employs TRBV7-2 and TRBJ1-1; D is uncertain. CDR1 and CDR2 from the germline V gene are SGHTA and FQGNSA. This CDR3 has 11 residues. Trimming removed 2 bases at V and 9 bases at J, with 7 bases between.

The V and J genes are TRBV2 and TRBJ1-5; D is ambiguous. The germline V and J ends were trimmed by 1 base and 2 bases, with 6 bases remaining between them. CDR3 length: 14 amino acids. The V gene's germline CDR1 is SNHLY and CDR2 FYNNEI. CDR3 amino acids: CASSEGWRNQPQHF. CDR3 sequence (DNA): TGTGCCAGCAGTGAAGGATGGCGCAATCAGCCCCAGCATTTT.

This clonotype appeared a few times. The chain employs TRBV19 and TRBJ2-1; TRBD2 aligns across 9 bases. Germline CDR1 LNHDA, CDR2 SQIVND (reference sequence). Trimming took 1 base from V and 7 from J; bases not matched to a gene: 5. The CDR3 consists of 15 residues. In nucleotides, the CDR3 is TGTGCCAGTAGTATAGTGGCGGGGGGGCCGAATGAGCAGTTCTTC. Translated, it gives CASSIVAGGPNEQFF.